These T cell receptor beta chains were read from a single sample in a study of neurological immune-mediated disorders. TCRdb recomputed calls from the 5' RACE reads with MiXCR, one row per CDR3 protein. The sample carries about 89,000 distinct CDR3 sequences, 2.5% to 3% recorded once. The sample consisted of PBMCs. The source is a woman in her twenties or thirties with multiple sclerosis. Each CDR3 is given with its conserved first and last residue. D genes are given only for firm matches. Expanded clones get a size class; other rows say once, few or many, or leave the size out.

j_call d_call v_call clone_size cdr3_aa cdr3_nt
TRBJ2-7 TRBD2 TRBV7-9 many CASSLTGLAVRSEQYF TGTGCCAGCAGCTTAACAGGACTAGCGGTAAGGAGCGAGCAGTACTTC
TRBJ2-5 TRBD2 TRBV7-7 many CASSPRLAGRQETQYF TGTGCCAGCAGCCCAAGACTAGCGGGCCGCCAAGAGACCCAGTACTTC
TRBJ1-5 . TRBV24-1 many CATSDLPTPTDRGNQPQHF TGTGCCACCAGTGATTTGCCGACTCCGACAGATCGGGGCAATCAGCCCCAGCATTTT
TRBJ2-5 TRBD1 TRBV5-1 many CASSLWTGEETQYF TGCGCCAGCAGCTTGTGGACAGGAGAAGAGACCCAGTACTTC
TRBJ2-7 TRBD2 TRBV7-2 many CASSSSTSGSYEQYF TGTGCCAGCAGCTCATCTACTAGCGGCTCCTACGAGCAGTACTTC
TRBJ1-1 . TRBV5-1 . CASSLQRGRKGRDMNTEAFF TGTGCCAGCAGCTTGCAGAGAGGACGGAAAGGGCGCGACATGAACACTGAAGCTTTCTTT
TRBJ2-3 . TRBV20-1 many CSANSNSGETDAQYF TGCAGTGCTAACTCTAATTCCGGGGAGACAGATGCGCAGTATTTT
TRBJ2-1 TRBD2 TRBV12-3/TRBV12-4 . CASSPSGRVLVHEQFF TGTGCCAGCAGCCCTAGCGGGAGAGTCTTAGTCCATGAGCAGTTCTTC
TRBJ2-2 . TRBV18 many CASSPQEGRTGELFF TGTGCCAGCTCACCACAGGAAGGGAGGACCGGGGAGCTGTTTTTT
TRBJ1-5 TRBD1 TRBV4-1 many CASSQDPPGQLNQPQHF TGCGCCAGCAGCCAAGACCCCCCGGGACAGCTAAATCAGCCCCAGCATTTT
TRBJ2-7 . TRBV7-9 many CASSTWGNEQYF TGTGCCAGCAGCACCTGGGGGAACGAGCAGTACTTC
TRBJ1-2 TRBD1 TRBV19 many CATFSRTGVNGYTF TGTGCCACCTTCTCCCGGACAGGGGTGAATGGCTACACCTTC
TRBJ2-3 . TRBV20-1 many CSANTDTDTQYF TGCAGTGCTAATACCGACACAGATACGCAGTATTTT
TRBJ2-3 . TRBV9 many CASSVAGVTDTQYF TGTGCCAGCAGCGTTGCAGGGGTCACAGATACGCAGTATTTT
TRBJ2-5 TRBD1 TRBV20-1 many CSVPTGGLETQYF TGCAGTGTTCCGACAGGGGGTTTAGAGACCCAGTACTTC
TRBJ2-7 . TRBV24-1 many CATSDSGSPYEQYF TGTGCCACCAGTGATTCAGGCAGTCCCTACGAGCAGTACTTC
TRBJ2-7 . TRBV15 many CATSRDRQPFYEQYF TGTGCCACCAGCAGAGATAGACAGCCCTTCTACGAGCAGTACTTC
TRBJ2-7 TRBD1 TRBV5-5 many CASSLVTGGSYEQYF TGTGCCAGCAGCTTGGTAACAGGGGGCTCCTACGAGCAGTACTTC
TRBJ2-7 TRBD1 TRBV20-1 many CSASRAGGDEQYF TGCAGTGCTTCCCGGGCAGGGGGTGACGAGCAGTACTTC
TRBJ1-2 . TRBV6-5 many CASRNPTDYGYTF TGTGCCAGCAGGAACCCAACAGACTATGGCTACACCTTC
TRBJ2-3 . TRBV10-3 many CAIRRGSPDTDTQYF TGTGCCATCAGGAGGGGATCACCGGATACAGATACGCAGTATTTT
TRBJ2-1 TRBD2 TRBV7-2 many CASSITSGRGNEQFF TGTGCCAGCAGCATTACTAGCGGGAGAGGCAATGAGCAGTTCTTC
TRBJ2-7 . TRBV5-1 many CASSLDTYEQYF TGCGCCAGCAGCTTGGATACCTACGAGCAGTACTTC
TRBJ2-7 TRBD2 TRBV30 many CAWSKLAGGEEQYF TGTGCCTGGAGTAAACTAGCGGGAGGGGAAGAGCAGTACTTC
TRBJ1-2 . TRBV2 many CASRGAGYGYTF TGTGCCAGCCGCGGGGCAGGGTATGGCTACACCTTC
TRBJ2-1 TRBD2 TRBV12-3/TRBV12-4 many CASSLRTSGRNEQFF TGTGCCAGCAGTCTCCGGACTAGCGGCCGCAATGAGCAGTTCTTC
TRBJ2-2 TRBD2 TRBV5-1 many CASSLGLAGTGELFF TGCGCCAGCAGCTTAGGACTAGCTGGCACCGGGGAGCTGTTTTTT
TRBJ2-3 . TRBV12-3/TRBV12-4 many CASSLDLGDTQYF TGTGCCAGCAGTTTGGATCTCGGAGATACGCAGTATTTT
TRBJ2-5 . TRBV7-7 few CASSFGLEETQYF TGTGCCAGCAGCTTTGGACTGGAAGAGACCCAGTACTTC
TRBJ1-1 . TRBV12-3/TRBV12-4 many CASSLSGPDTEAFF TGTGCCAGCAGTTTAAGCGGCCCCGACACTGAAGCTTTCTTT
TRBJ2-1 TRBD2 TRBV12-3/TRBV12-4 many CASTAGGLYNEQFF TGTGCCAGCACAGCGGGAGGGCTCTACAATGAGCAGTTCTTC
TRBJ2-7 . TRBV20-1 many CSAREYSSSYEQYF TGCAGTGCTAGAGAATACAGCAGCTCCTACGAGCAGTACTTC
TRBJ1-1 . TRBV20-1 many CSARTAHGDTEAFF TGCAGTGCTAGGACCGCTCATGGGGACACTGAAGCTTTCTTT
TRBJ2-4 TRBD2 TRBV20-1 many CSATAGGPSKNIQYF TGCAGTGCTACCGCGGGAGGGCCTTCCAAAAACATTCAGTACTTC
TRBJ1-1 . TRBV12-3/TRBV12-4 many CASSLGPPNSRAEAFF TGTGCCAGCAGTTTAGGACCTCCTAACAGTCGCGCTGAAGCTTTCTTT
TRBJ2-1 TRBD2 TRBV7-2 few CASSLYGTSAYNEQFF TGTGCCAGCAGCTTATACGGGACTAGCGCCTACAATGAGCAGTTCTTC
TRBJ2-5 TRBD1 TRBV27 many CASSQGGRETQYF TGTGCCAGCAGTCAAGGGGGCCGGGAGACCCAGTACTTC
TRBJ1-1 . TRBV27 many CASSLSSQPNTEAFF TGTGCCAGCAGTTTATCGTCACAGCCAAACACTGAAGCTTTCTTT
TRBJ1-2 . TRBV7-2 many CASSSDRYGYTF TGTGCCAGCAGCTCGGACCGATATGGCTACACCTTC
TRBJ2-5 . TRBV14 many CASSQHRLKDLQETQYF TGTGCCAGCAGCCAGCACAGGCTAAAGGACTTGCAAGAGACCCAGTACTTC
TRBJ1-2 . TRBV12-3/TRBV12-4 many CASRTSGPNYGYTF TGTGCCAGCAGAACCTCAGGGCCTAACTATGGCTACACCTTC
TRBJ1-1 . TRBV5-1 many CASSRANTEAFF TGCGCCAGCAGTCGGGCGAACACTGAAGCTTTCTTT
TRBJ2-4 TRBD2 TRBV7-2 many CASSLAAGVKNIQYF TGTGCCAGCAGCTTAGCCGCGGGGGTCAAAAACATTCAGTACTTC
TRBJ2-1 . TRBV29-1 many CSVATSNSYNEQFF TGCAGCGTCGCGACTAGTAACTCCTACAATGAGCAGTTCTTC
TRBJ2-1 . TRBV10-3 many CAISERANNEQFF TGTGCCATCAGTGAAAGAGCAAACAATGAGCAGTTCTTC
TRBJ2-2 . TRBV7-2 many CASSLVGGTNTGELFF TGTGCCAGCAGCTTAGTTGGCGGGACGAACACCGGGGAGCTGTTTTTT
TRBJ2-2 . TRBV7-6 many CASSHDIFGELFF TGTGCCAGCAGCCACGACATTTTCGGGGAGCTGTTTTTT
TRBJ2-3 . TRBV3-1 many CASSQDWDPTDTQYF TGTGCCAGCAGCCAAGATTGGGACCCTACAGATACGCAGTATTTT
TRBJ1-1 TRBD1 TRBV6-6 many CASSYTTGSNTEAFF TGTGCCAGCAGTTACACGACAGGGTCGAACACTGAAGCTTTCTTT
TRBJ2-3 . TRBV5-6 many CASSPWAGPTDTQYF TGTGCCAGCAGCCCGTGGGCGGGACCCACAGATACGCAGTATTTT